This TCR beta chain was observed in a study of identical twins. On this clonotype itself: Its antigen is not known.

One entry per CDR3 protein, called by TCRdb with MiXCR from the 5' RACE reads. The repertoire holds some 1,700,000 distinct CDR3 sequences, with about 32% as singletons. The CDR3 runs to 18 residues. Germline CDR1 reads LGHDT; CDR2 reads YNNKEL (reference sequence). V gave up 2 bases and J gave up 6 bases; unmatched junction bases: 12. Study-wide points: Out-of-frame TCR alpha sharing observed in monozygotic twins exceeded model estimates. Insertions ran lower in abundant cord blood beta clonotypes, though not in memory repertoires.

The chain couples TRBV3-1 to TRBJ2-1, with TRBD2 matching 11 bases. The source is a newborn girl in good health. The specimen was cord blood. This CDR3 reads CASSQFLPGLAGGNEQFF. As DNA, the CDR3 is TGTGCCAGCAGCCAATTCCTCCCTGGCCTAGCGGGGGGCAATGAGCAGTTCTTC.